This paragraph reports one T cell receptor beta chain. With a much larger clone just one base away, this may be a read error. This likely comes from a read error, as the CDR3 has no conserved phenylalanine or tryptophan at its end. The V end was cut by 0 bases, the J end by 1 base, with 7 bases between. The germline gives CDR1 SGDLS, CDR2 YYNGEE. This CDR3 spans 14 amino acids. The data derive from a study of T-cell reconstitution after alpha-beta-depleted transplantation in children. Unique molecular identifiers were incorporated during preparation of the TCRbeta library. TCRdb reanalysed the PCR reads using MiXCR and keeps one entry per CDR3 protein. The top ten hold 4.5% to 7% of the sample, which has approximately 400,000 distinct CDR3 sequences, about a tenth seen once.

J is TRBJ1-1 and V is TRBV9; D is uncertain. This specimen was PBMCs from the stem cell graft donor, taken from the stem cell graft. The clonotype comes from a human donor who donated a stem cell graft to a child with acute myeloid leukemia. The CDR3 here is CASSVGGRNTEAFY. As DNA, the CDR3 is TGTGCCAGCAGCGTAGGAGGTCGGAACACTGAAGCTTTCTAT.